Each of the 31 T cell receptor beta chains below was sequenced from the same sample in a study of blood T cell repertoires in COVID-19. The protocol was immunoSEQ multiplex PCR, while the TCRdb copy is restricted to in-frame clones and leaves out a portion. The sample yields some 200,000 clones, roughly four fifths seen once. Sequencing used peripheral blood. The receptors shown here come from an elderly woman with COVID-19, enrolled during active disease.

The rearrangement uses TRBV15 and TRBJ2-2; no clear D. Looked up from germline, CDR1 is LNHNV and CDR2 is YYDKDF (reference sequence). V shed 0 bases and J shed 6 bases, with 8 bases lying between them. The CDR3 is 14 amino acids. The CDR3: CATSRDEVPGELFF. The DNA for the CDR3 is TGTGCCACCAGCAGAGACGAGGTGCCCGGGGAGCTGTTTTTT.

The chain is built from TRBV5-4 and TRBJ2-4; a possible D gene is TRBD1 (6 bases). Germline loops: CDR1 SGHNT, CDR2 YYREEE (reference sequence). V lost 4 bases and J 8 bases, leaving 25 bases between the germline ends. The CDR3 is made up of 17 amino acids. The CDR3: CASSPWGGRGSGDIQYF. CDR3 coding DNA: TGTGCCAGCAGCCCCTGGGGTGGTAGGGGGAGTGGGGACATTCAGTACTTC.

The chain has TRBV3-1 (or the pseudogene TRBV3-2) and TRBJ1-1; no definite D call. This CDR3 has 14 amino acids. CDR1 LGHDT and CDR2 YNNKEL come from the germline V gene (reference sequence). The ends were cut back, 1 base at V and 0 bases at J, with 6 bases in the middle. CDR3 sequence: CASSQVQMNTEAFF. In nucleotides, the CDR3 is TGTGCCAGCAGCCAAGTACAGATGAACACTGAAGCTTTCTTT.

The genes are TRBV18 and TRBJ2-2, with 8 bases that match TRBD2. The germline CDR1 and CDR2 sequences are KGHSH and LQKENI. The CDR3 runs to 16 residues. The trim removed 3 bases at V and 5 bases at J, leaving 8 bases unmatched. The CDR3 reads CASSPVAGIRTGELFF. The DNA of the CDR3 is TGTGCCAGCTCACCGGTAGCGGGAATCAGGACCGGGGAGCTGTTTTTT.

The CDR3 region is CASSPLGNQPQHF. The CDR3 region has the DNA TGCGCCAGCAGCCCGTTAGGCAATCAGCCCCAGCATTTT. The rearrangement links TRBV5-1 to TRBJ1-5; D gene unclear. V shed 4 bases and J shed 2 bases, with 7 bases lying between them. CDR3 length equals 13 residues. Germline loops: CDR1 SGHRS, CDR2 YFSETQ.

Worth noting for this clone: This same CDR3 is encoded by further DNA sequences in the sample. J is TRBJ1-2 and V is TRBV7-9, with TRBD1 as a possible D gene (5 bases). The germline V and J ends were trimmed by 1 base and 7 bases, with 10 bases remaining between them. CDR1 is SEHNR and CDR2 is FQNEAQ in the germline V gene (reference sequence). The CDR3 extends over 13 amino acids. The CDR3, as DNA: TGTGCCAGCAGCTTAGTATCGGGGGTTGGCTACACCTTC. Its translation is CASSLVSGVGYTF.

The V gene is TRBV5-1, the J gene TRBJ2-5, with TRBD2 matching 8 bases. V was pared by 7 bases and J by 5 bases, with 7 bases of the junction left unmatched. This CDR3 has 13 residues. In germline, CDR1 is SGHRS, CDR2 YFSETQ. CDR3 DNA sequence: TGCGCCAGCTCGAGGGGCGGGAGGGAGACCCAGTACTTC. Translating it yields CASSRGGRETQYF.

The chain recombines TRBV7-9 with TRBJ2-1; 9 nucleotides match TRBD2. CDR3 length: 15 residues. CDR1 SEHNR and CDR2 FQNEAQ come from the germline V gene (reference sequence). The J segment lost 10 bases and the V segment lost 5 bases, leaving 12 bases of the junction unmatched. Written as DNA, the CDR3 is TGTGCCAGCAGCCCCCGGGTAGCGGGAGAGGGGGAGCAGTTCTTC. Translating gives CASSPRVAGEGEQFF.

This chain uses TRBV7-3 with TRBJ1-2; 7 bases match TRBD1. Germline assignment: CDR1 SGHTA and CDR2 FQGTGA. The length of the CDR3 is 15 residues. Trimming cost V 5 bases and J 8 bases; bases outside gene matches: 14. DNA for the CDR3: TGTGCCAGCAGCGTAAAGACAGGGATGGTGAAGGGCTACACCTTC. Translation gives CASSVKTGMVKGYTF.

The CDR3 loop reads CASSSLGSDTDTQYF. CDR3 sequence (DNA): TGTGCCAGCAGCTCCCTGGGGAGCGACACAGATACGCAGTATTTT. The rearrangement uses TRBV7-3 and TRBJ2-3, with D possibly TRBD2 on 5 matching bases. Per germline, CDR1 SGHTA and CDR2 FQGTGA. V was trimmed by 4 bases and J by 2 bases, leaving 13 bases between them. This CDR3 is built from 15 residues.

The rearrangement uses TRBV6-5 and TRBJ1-4, with a weak D call TRBD1 (6 bases). The CDR3 extends over 13 amino acids. With 6 bases removed from V and 5 bases from J, the gap between germline ends came to 10 bases. Germline CDR1 is MNHEY and CDR2 is SVGAGI. The CDR3 loop is CASRRTDNEKLFF. The CDR3, as DNA: TGTGCCAGCAGACGGACAGACAATGAAAAACTGTTTTTT.

The rearrangement joins TRBV19 to TRBJ2-7, with D perhaps matching TRBD1 (6 bases). The CDR3 contains 14 residues. Trimming cost V 4 bases and J 3 bases, with 13 bases left between them. Germline CDR1 reads LNHDA; CDR2 reads SQIVND (reference sequence). CDR3 nucleotide sequence: TGTGCCAGTAGTACGTCAGGGGATGGCTACGAGCAGTACTTC. This codes for CASSTSGDGYEQYF. Variable domain in full (rest from reference TRBV19 and TRBJ2-7): DGGITQSPKYLFRKEGQNVTLSCEQNLNHDAMYWYRQDPGQGLRLIYYSQIVNDFQKGDIAEGYSVSREKKESFPLTVTSAQKNPTAFYLCASSTSGDGYEQYFGPGTRLTVT.

The genes are TRBV7-3 and TRBJ2-6, with D hard to call. V lost 6 bases and J lost 3, with 21 bases in between. CDR1 and CDR2 from the germline V gene are SGHTA and FQGTGA. This CDR3 region has 18 residues. The CDR3: CASRKSIATEYGANVLTF. The CDR3 nucleotides are TGTGCCAGCAGAAAAAGCATCGCAACTGAATATGGGGCCAACGTCCTGACTTTC.

This clone was seen a few times. The chain recombines TRBV5-1 with TRBJ1-4, with D perhaps TRBD1 (5 bases). This CDR3 contains 14 residues. Between the trimmed V and J ends, which lost 4 bases and 5 bases, there was a span of 12 bases. Germline assignment: CDR1 SGHRS and CDR2 YFSETQ. The CDR3 spells CASSPSGGNEKLFF. The CDR3 DNA reads as TGCGCCAGCAGCCCAAGCGGGGGGAATGAAAAACTGTTTTTT.

The V call is TRBV25-1, the J call TRBJ1-2; 7 bases map to TRBD1. The V gene end was trimmed by 4 bases and the J gene end by 6 bases; junction bases not matched to a gene: 11. The CDR3 loop spans 15 amino acids. Germline CDR1 MGHDK, CDR2 SYGVNS. CDR3 coding DNA: TGTGCCAGCAGTGCCTACAGGGGAACAGAGGATGGCTACACCTTC. Its translation is CASSAYRGTEDGYTF.

The chain employs TRBV5-1 and TRBJ1-1; the D gene is possibly TRBD1 (5 bases). Germline loops: CDR1 SGHRS, CDR2 YFSETQ. With 3 bases removed from V and 1 base from J, the gap between germline ends came to 10 bases. This CDR3 is built from 14 residues. CDR3 bases: TGCGCCAGCAGCTGGGGGGGATCGAACACTGAAGCTTTCTTT. Its translation: CASSWGGSNTEAFF.

The CDR3 reads CASSLYEREAFF. The CDR3 DNA reads TGTGCCAGCAGTTTATATGAGCGAGAAGCTTTCTTT. This chain joins TRBV28 and TRBJ1-1; D remains unclear. The V gene lost 1 base and the J gene lost 8 bases, with 8 bases spanning the gap. From germline, CDR1 is MDHEN and CDR2 SYDVKM. The CDR3 runs 12 residues.

The J gene is TRBJ1-1, the V gene TRBV3-1 (or the pseudogene TRBV3-2); D is undetermined. Germline V gene lookup returns CDR1 LGHDT and CDR2 YNNKEL (reference sequence). The V and J ends lost 4 bases and 2 bases respectively, with 11 bases between them. This CDR3 is 14 amino acids long. The CDR3 is CASSPPRRNTEAFF. CDR3 in DNA: TGTGCCAGCAGCCCTCCTCGGAGAAACACTGAAGCTTTCTTT.

The chain employs TRBV24-1 and TRBJ2-2; 8 bases align to TRBD1. Germline V gene lookup returns CDR1 KGHDR and CDR2 SFDVKD. The ends lost 2 bases at V and 3 bases at J; junction bases unmatched: 4. CDR3 length equals 16 residues. CDR3 nucleotide sequence: TGTGCCACCAGTGATTCCAGGACAGGGTACACCGGGGAGCTGTTTTTT. Translation gives CATSDSRTGYTGELFF.

The gene calls are TRBV11-2 and TRBJ2-7; the match to TRBD2 covers 13 bases. V gave up 0 bases and J gave up 3 bases; unmatched junction bases: 8. CDR1 and CDR2 (germline): SGHAT, FQNNGV. The length of the CDR3 is 18 residues. CDR3 coding DNA: TGTGCCAGCAGCTTAGATTGGACTAGCGGGAGTTATTTCTACGAGCAGTACTTC. Residues: CASSLDWTSGSYFYEQYF. Filled out from reference TRBV11-2 and TRBJ2-7, the complete variable domain reads EAGVAQSPRYKIIEKRQSVAFWCNPISGHATLYWYQQILGQGPKLLIQFQNNGVVDDSQLPKDRFSAERLKGVDSTLKIQPAKLEDSAVYLCASSLDWTSGSYFYEQYFGPGTRLTVT.

This sequence joins TRBV7-8 and TRBJ2-7; possibly TRBD1 for D (5 bases). V was cut by 1 base and J by 2 bases, with 12 bases left in between. The CDR3 runs 15 residues. Germline-derived CDR1 and CDR2 are SGHVS and FQNEAQ. CDR3 in DNA: TGTGCCAGCAGCTTAGGCGCACAGGTTGCCTACGAGCAGTACTTC. Amino acids: CASSLGAQVAYEQYF.

The chain links TRBV5-1 to TRBJ1-2, with a possible D match to TRBD1 (6 bases). Trimming took 0 bases from V and 8 from J, leaving 11 bases between them. The length of the CDR3 is 13 residues. Germline-derived CDR1 and CDR2 are SGHRS and YFSETQ. The CDR3 protein is CASSLEGHDGYTF. For the CDR3, the DNA is TGCGCCAGCAGCTTGGAGGGACATGACGGCTACACCTTC.

The chain carries TRBV19 and TRBJ1-2, with TRBD1 matching 8 bases. Germline V gene data show CDR1 as LNHDA and CDR2 as SQIVND (reference sequence). Trimming cost V 3 bases and J 3 bases; bases outside gene matches: 6. This CDR3 is 15 amino acids long. CDR3 nucleotides: TGTGCCAGTAGTATTTTGACAGGGGATCACTATGGCTACACCTTC. It codes for CASSILTGDHYGYTF.

V usage is TRBV6-5 and J usage is TRBJ1-2, with TRBD1 as a possible D gene (6 bases). The germline V and J ends were trimmed by 4 bases and 4 bases, with 13 bases remaining between them. The germline CDR1 and CDR2 sequences are MNHEY and SVGAGI. The CDR3 consists of 14 residues. CDR3 nucleotides: TGTGCCAGCAGTTCCGCCGACAGGACCTATGGCTACACCTTC. Protein: CASSSADRTYGYTF.

This chain uses TRBV5-1 with TRBJ2-4; 10 positions match TRBD1. The CDR3 loop spans 16 amino acids. Germline V gene data show CDR1 as SGHRS and CDR2 as YFSETQ. V gave up 4 bases and J gave up 3 bases; unmatched junction bases: 7. CDR3 region: CASSTGQGVLKNIQYF. The CDR3 DNA follows: TGCGCCAGCAGCACCGGACAGGGGGTCCTCAAAAACATTCAGTACTTC.

The rearrangement uses TRBV4-1 and TRBJ1-4; TRBD1 matches 8 bases. There are 16 residues in the CDR3. V lost 3 bases, J lost 5 bases, and 8 bases stayed unmatched. CDR1 and CDR2 (germline): MGHRA, YSYEKL. The CDR3: CASSHTQGAENEKLFF. The CDR3 DNA sequence: TGCGCCAGCAGCCACACGCAGGGGGCCGAGAATGAAAAACTGTTTTTT.

The genes are TRBV3-1 (or the pseudogene TRBV3-2) and TRBJ2-3, with 11 bases that match TRBD2. V shed 3 bases, J shed 8 bases, and the junction held 10 bases outside the gene matches. CDR1 is LGHDT and CDR2 is YNNKEL in the germline V gene (reference sequence). The CDR3 sequence is 16 residues long. This CDR3 reads CASSHSSGGTQGTQYF. In DNA, the CDR3 is TGTGCCAGCAGCCATTCTAGCGGGGGGACACAAGGTACGCAGTATTTT.

This chain uses TRBV28 with TRBJ1-4; D is ambiguous. The CDR3 loop spans 14 amino acids. Trimming pared 7 bases from V and 0 bases from J, leaving 9 bases between. Germline values: CDR1 MDHEN, CDR2 SYDVKM. The CDR3 sequence: CASKPGSTNEKLFF. The CDR3 DNA follows: TGTGCCAGCAAACCCGGTTCAACTAATGAAAAACTGTTTTTT.

This clone was recorded only once. The chain has TRBV28 and TRBJ2-1; D is undetermined. The V gene's germline CDR1 is MDHEN and CDR2 SYDVKM. CDR3 length: 13 residues. V was clipped by 4 bases and J by 4 bases, with 8 bases between them. CDR3 sequence: CASSWLGYNEQFF. Written as DNA, the CDR3 is TGTGCCAGCAGTTGGCTAGGATACAATGAGCAGTTCTTC.

The chain links TRBV28 to TRBJ2-2; a weak D match, TRBD1 (6 bases). V gave up 3 bases and J gave up 7 bases, with 12 bases separating them. The CDR3 is 14 amino acids. The germline CDR1 and CDR2 sequences are MDHEN and SYDVKM. The CDR3 sequence is CASSLPGQFGELFF. The CDR3 nucleotides read TGTGCCAGCAGTTTGCCCGGACAGTTCGGGGAGCTGTTTTTT.

The rearrangement uses TRBV2 and TRBJ1-5, with D possibly being TRBD1 (5 bases). The CDR3 covers 15 residues. With 6 bases removed from V and 4 bases from J, the gap between germline ends came to 16 bases. CDR1 is SNHLY, CDR2 FYNNEI, per germline. The CDR3 spells CASSPGWGLNQPQHF. The CDR3 bases are TGTGCCAGCAGCCCAGGGTGGGGTCTGAATCAGCCCCAGCATTTT.